The 13 T cell receptor beta chains listed next were all sequenced from one sample in a study of technical replicates of blood from several donors. Only in-frame clones appear in the TCRdb table, and some are missing; sequencing was by immunoSEQ multiplex PCR. The table has about 56,000 clones, nearly 95% seen once. The sequenced sample was PBMCs. Every receptor here comes from a human donor in good health. Some clones in this sample may be carry-over from other donors' samples.

This chain uses TRBV30 with TRBJ1-6; D is ambiguous. Germline lookup yields CDR1 GTSNPN and CDR2 SVGIG (reference sequence). Trimming took 1 base from V and 7 from J, leaving 20 bases between them. This CDR3 has 17 amino acids. This chain's CDR3 is CAWSAHGVTERNSPLHF. DNA for the CDR3: TGTGCCTGGAGTGCACACGGGGTGACGGAGCGGAATTCACCCCTCCACTTT.

CDR3 DNA: TGTGCCAGCAGTTACCACCAGGGGAGGGCCTACGAGCAGTACTTC. Translation gives CASSYHQGRAYEQYF. This chain joins TRBV6-5 and TRBJ2-7, with a weak D call TRBD2 (7 bases). Trimming cost V 2 bases and J 2 bases, with 13 bases left between them. There are 15 residues in the CDR3. Germline V CDR1 and CDR2: MNHEY, SVGAGI.

This chain connects TRBV12-5 to TRBJ1-2, with D uncertain. V lost 3 bases and J 3 bases, leaving 14 bases between the germline ends. The length of the CDR3 is 15 residues. Germline CDR1 LGHNT, CDR2 FRNRAP. CDR3 nucleotides: TGTGCTAGTGGTTTAATGGCGGCAGACCACTATGGCTACACCTTC. Translated, it gives CASGLMAADHYGYTF.

The chain has TRBV4-3 and TRBJ1-1; D may be TRBD1 (6 bases). The V end lost 6 bases, the J end lost 4 bases, and 12 bases lay between the germline ends. Germline CDR1 and CDR2: LGHNA and YSLEER. The CDR3 runs to 13 residues. The CDR3 DNA reads as TGCGCCAGCAGTCCAGACAGGAGCACTGAAGCTTTCTTT. Protein: CASSPDRSTEAFF.

The chain combines TRBV11-1 with TRBJ2-1; 8 bases align to TRBD1. Per germline, CDR1 SGHAT and CDR2 FQDESV (reference sequence). V was clipped by 5 bases and J by 7 bases; unmatched bases: 10. The CDR3 sequence is 15 residues long. The CDR3 DNA sequence: TGTGCCAGCAGCCGATTTCAGGGGGCCGCGAATGAGCAGTTCTTC. Its protein is CASSRFQGAANEQFF.

The chain recombines TRBV6-6 with TRBJ1-2; unclear D gene. CDR1 and CDR2 from the germline V gene are MNHNY and SVGAGI (reference sequence). This CDR3 spans 13 amino acids. The V gene lost 8 bases and the J gene lost 6 bases, with 16 bases spanning the gap. The CDR3 DNA reads TGTGCCAGCTTAACCGCTCCCGGGGATGGCTACACCTTC. Translation gives CASLTAPGDGYTF.

This chain uses TRBV19 with TRBJ1-2, with TRBD1 as a possible D gene (5 bases). V shed 5 bases and J shed 7 bases, with 17 bases lying between them. CDR1 is LNHDA, CDR2 SQIVND, per germline (reference sequence). There are 14 residues in the CDR3. This CDR3 is CASSPTRGSRGYTF. The CDR3 DNA sequence: TGTGCCAGTAGTCCCACCCGGGGGAGTCGTGGCTACACCTTC.

The gene calls are TRBV2 and TRBJ2-7, with a possible D match to TRBD2 (5 bases). CDR1 is SNHLY and CDR2 is FYNNEI in the germline V gene. Trimming cost V 4 bases and J 4 bases, with 5 bases left between them. CDR3 length: 11 amino acids. CDR3 sequence: CASSGEYEQYF. The CDR3 DNA is TGTGCCAGCAGTGGGGAGTACGAGCAGTACTTC.

The gene calls are TRBV18 and TRBJ2-7; 9 positions agree with TRBD1. Germline loops: CDR1 KGHSH, CDR2 LQKENI. The J segment lost 4 bases and the V segment lost 3 bases, leaving 4 bases of the junction unmatched. CDR3 length equals 14 residues. The CDR3, as DNA: TGTGCCAGCTCACCGCCCGGGACAGGGTACGAGCAGTACTTC. The encoded protein is CASSPPGTGYEQYF.

The chain recombines TRBV14 with TRBJ2-7; weak D call: TRBD1 (7 bases). The CDR3 spans 13 residues. V was shortened by 4 bases and J by 5 bases, with 12 bases between the two germline ends. In germline, CDR1 is SGHDN, CDR2 FVKESK. The CDR3 region is CASSPAGGNEQYF. In DNA, the CDR3 is TGTGCCAGCAGCCCAGCAGGGGGGAACGAGCAGTACTTC. Variable domain in full (rest from reference TRBV14 and TRBJ2-7): EAGVTQFPSHSVIEKGQTVTLRCDPISGHDNLYWYRRVMGKEIKFLLHFVKESKQDESGMPNNRFLAERTGGTYSTLKVQPAELEDSGVYFCASSPAGGNEQYFGPGTRLTVT.

This chain uses TRBV15 with TRBJ2-3, with TRBD2 as a possible D gene (6 bases). Germline V gene lookup returns CDR1 LNHNV and CDR2 YYDKDF (reference sequence). V lost 3 bases, J lost 2 bases, and 9 bases lay in between. The CDR3 length is 14 residues. The CDR3: CATSSGLSTDTQYF. Here the CDR3 DNA reads TGTGCCACCAGCAGCGGACTATCCACAGATACGCAGTATTTT.

The chain carries TRBV21-1 and TRBJ2-7; the table names TRBD2, a call not compared with the DNA. TRBV21-1 corresponds to a pseudogene. This CDR3 comprises 14 residues. The CDR3, as DNA: TGTGCCAGCAGCAAAGGACTAGCGGGATACGAGCAGTACTTC. The encoded protein is CASSKGLAGYEQYF.

The gene calls are TRBV4-2 and TRBJ2-3, with 13 bases that match TRBD2. This CDR3 is built from 17 residues. Germline-derived CDR1 and CDR2 are LGHNA and YNFKEQ. With 0 bases clipped from V and 6 bases from J, the junction kept 6 bases outside the gene matches. The CDR3 DNA sequence: TGTGCCAGCAGCCAAGAGGGGACTAGCGGGGTAGGCGATACGCAGTATTTT. This translates into CASSQEGTSGVGDTQYF.